This T cell receptor beta chain stems from a study of cytomegalovirus exposure and HLA in healthy donors. Study findings and constraints: Some V segments could not be told apart, so they were left out, TRBV6-2 and TRBV6-3 among them. In a later analysis, specific HLA alleles were associated with 16,000 or so TCR beta sequences at a 0.05 false discovery rate.

The PCR ran on 60 Vbeta and 13 Jbeta primers. Some clones are missing from TCRdb's copy, which holds only in-frame ones; the method was immunoSEQ multiplex PCR. Of 150,000 or so clones listed, 70% to 90% were seen once; the top ten hold under 2.5%. This clone has a count of ten or more. Its antigen is undetermined. Germline V gene lookup returns CDR1 SGHRS and CDR2 YFSETQ. The CDR3 length is 12 residues. The V gene lost 6 bases and the J gene lost 3 bases, with 10 bases spanning the gap. The source material was PBMCs. The chain couples TRBV5-1 to TRBJ2-7, with D unclear. The clonotype was recovered from a woman in her late teens or twenties in good health and CMV-seronegative. Here the CDR3 DNA reads TGCGCCAGCAACAGTTTTGACTACGAGCAGTACTTC. Translation gives CASNSFDYEQYF. Drawing the rest from reference TRBV5-1 and TRBJ2-7, the complete variable domain is KAGVTQTPRYLIKTRGQQVTLSCSPISGHRSVSWYQQTPGQGLQFLFEYFSETQRNKGNFPGRFSGRQFSNSRSEMNVSTLELGDSALYLCASNSFDYEQYFGPGTRLTVT.